The 18 T cell receptor beta chains in this list originate from one sample, sequenced in a study of T cells after yellow fever vaccination. TCRdb processed the 5' RACE reads anew with MiXCR; each CDR3 protein has one entry. This repertoire shows some 150,000 distinct CDR3 sequences, 11% found once; its top ten account for approximately 34%. Sequencing used CD8+ T cells sorted from PBMCs, obtained 15 days after the yellow fever booster vaccination. These receptors were obtained from a man aged 18 to 29 who received the YFV17D yellow fever vaccine.

This clonotype showed up just a few times. J is TRBJ1-4 and V is TRBV7-3; tentative D call: TRBD1 (5 bases). The V and J ends lost 5 bases and 0 bases respectively, with 10 bases between them. CDR3 length equals 15 residues. Germline CDR1 is SGHTA and CDR2 is FQGTGA. The CDR3 loop is CASSPGAATNEKLFF. In DNA form, the CDR3 reads TGTGCCAGCAGCCCCGGGGCTGCAACTAATGAAAAACTGTTTTTT.

This clonotype was detected once. The chain joins TRBV27 to TRBJ2-2; perhaps TRBD2 as D (6 bases). The CDR3 loop spans 14 amino acids. The germline V and J ends were trimmed by 8 bases and 1 base, with 11 bases remaining between them. Per germline, CDR1 MNHEY and CDR2 SMNVEV (reference sequence). Here the CDR3 reads CASLPGGNTGELFF. Written as DNA, the CDR3 is TGTGCCAGCCTCCCCGGGGGGAACACCGGGGAGCTGTTTTTT.

This clonotype was counted between two and nine times. The CDR3, as DNA: TGTGCCAGCAGTTCCGGCCGGTGGAACACTGAAGCTTTCTTT. Translating it yields CASSSGRWNTEAFF. The V and J genes are TRBV28 and TRBJ1-1; D remains unclear. The CDR3 has 14 amino acids. The V gene lost 4 bases and the J gene lost 1 base, with 10 bases spanning the gap. CDR1 is MDHEN and CDR2 is SYDVKM in the germline V gene.

J is TRBJ1-6 and V is TRBV7-9; 8 nucleotides agree with TRBD1. The CDR3 spans 14 residues. Germline CDR1 and CDR2: SEHNR and FQNEAQ (reference sequence). The J segment lost 8 bases and the V segment lost 4 bases, leaving 4 bases of the junction unmatched. CDR3 sequence (DNA): TGTGCCAGCAGCTCCGGGACAGGAGATTCACCCCTCCACTTT. Residues: CASSSGTGDSPLHF.

This clonotype was observed a handful of times. V usage is TRBV2 and J usage is TRBJ2-3; 7 nucleotides line up with TRBD2. Germline V gene lookup returns CDR1 SNHLY and CDR2 FYNNEI. Trimming at V came to 6 bases and at J to 7 bases, leaving 16 bases not matched to a gene. This CDR3 is built from 16 residues. The CDR3 loop reads CASRAGTIGRRNTQYF. CDR3 sequence (DNA): TGTGCCAGCAGGGCCGGGACTATCGGCCGACGGAATACGCAGTATTTT.

This chain links TRBV6-2 or TRBV6-3 with TRBJ1-2; perhaps TRBD1 as D (6 bases). The CDR3 runs 13 residues. Germline V gene data show CDR1 as MNHEY and CDR2 as SVGEGT. V dropped 5 bases and J dropped 4 bases, with 11 bases sitting between them. CDR3 sequence reads: CASSQQGTYGYTF. The CDR3 bases are TGTGCCAGCAGTCAACAGGGCACCTATGGCTACACCTTC.

The sample holds a few counts of this clonotype. The gene calls are TRBV20-1 and TRBJ2-3, with no clear D. Deletions cut 3 bases from V and 6 bases from J, with 7 bases between. The germline V gene encodes CDR1 DFQATT and CDR2 SNEGSKA (reference sequence). The CDR3 runs 11 residues. The CDR3: CSASFKDTQYF. DNA of the CDR3: TGCAGTGCTAGCTTTAAGGATACGCAGTATTTT.

The sample holds many counts of this clonotype. This chain connects TRBV15 to TRBJ2-1; D not certain. Trimming cost V 7 bases and J 0 bases, with 7 bases left between them. This CDR3 region has 13 residues. Per germline, CDR1 LNHNV and CDR2 YYDKDF (reference sequence). The CDR3 nucleotides are TGTGCCACCAAGAGTGACTCCTACAATGAGCAGTTCTTC. Its translation: CATKSDSYNEQFF.

The chain links TRBV25-1 to TRBJ2-3; D remains ambiguous. The germline V and J ends were trimmed by 2 bases and 6 bases, with 12 bases remaining between them. The CDR3 covers 14 residues. Germline-derived CDR1 and CDR2 are MGHDK and SYGVNS. The CDR3 here is CASSEIGPADTQYF. Here the CDR3 DNA reads TGTGCCAGCAGTGAAATAGGACCGGCGGATACGCAGTATTTT.

The chain carries TRBV4-1 and TRBJ2-3; D is unclear. Between the trimmed V and J ends, which lost 0 bases and 0 bases, there was a span of 19 bases. The germline V gene has CDR1 MGHRA and CDR2 YSYEKL. The CDR3 has 19 residues. Here the CDR3 DNA reads TGCGCCAGCAGCCAAGAATTGGGTATCAGTTCCAAAAGCACAGATACGCAGTATTTT. Its translation: CASSQELGISSKSTDTQYF.

V usage is TRBV6-5 and J usage is TRBJ1-5; D possibly corresponds to TRBD1 (5 bases). Germline CDR1 MNHEY, CDR2 SVGAGI. This CDR3 spans 13 amino acids. Trimming pared 5 bases from V and 3 bases from J, leaving 8 bases between. DNA for the CDR3: TGTGCCAGCAGTACCAGGGTCAATCAGCCCCAGCATTTT. Protein sequence: CASSTRVNQPQHF.

This clonotype was observed a few times. The chain has TRBV5-6 and TRBJ2-3, with D hard to call. Germline CDR1 and CDR2: SGHDT and YYEEEE. The length of the CDR3 is 17 residues. Between the trimmed V and J ends, which lost 4 bases and 0 bases, there was a span of 18 bases. The CDR3 bases are TGTGCCAGCAGCCCAAAATTTCGACGGAGAAGCACAGATACGCAGTATTTT. Amino acid sequence: CASSPKFRRRSTDTQYF.

The chain employs TRBV7-2 and TRBJ1-1; 10 positions match TRBD1. The ends lost 4 bases at V and 1 base at J; junction bases unmatched: 0. The CDR3 extends over 14 amino acids. Germline-derived CDR1 and CDR2 are SGHTA and FQGNSA. This CDR3 is CASSWTGGNTEAFF. The CDR3 coding sequence is TGTGCCAGCAGCTGGACAGGGGGGAACACTGAAGCTTTCTTT.

This clonotype occurred a few times. The chain uses TRBV29-1 and TRBJ1-1; maybe TRBD1 (6 bases). Germline V CDR1 and CDR2: SQVTM, ANQGSEA. V was shortened by 4 bases and J by 6 bases, with 12 bases between the two germline ends. There are 12 residues in the CDR3. CDR3: CSVAGGRSEAFF. The DNA for the CDR3 is TGCAGCGTTGCCGGGGGCAGGTCTGAAGCTTTCTTT.

The sample holds many counts of this clonotype. This chain joins TRBV3-1 and TRBJ2-1; a possible D gene is TRBD1 (5 bases). The CDR3 extends over 14 amino acids. Trimming stripped 3 bases from V and 14 bases from J, with 20 bases between. From germline, CDR1 is LGHDT and CDR2 YNNKEL (reference sequence). The CDR3 nucleotides are TGTGCCAGCAGCCATCCGGCAGGCAGGGCCGGCAAGTTCTTC. Its protein is CASSHPAGRAGKFF.

This clonotype was seen more than once but under ten times. V usage is TRBV11-2 and J usage is TRBJ2-5, with unresolved D. Germline loops: CDR1 SGHAT, CDR2 FQNNGV. The CDR3 contains 14 residues. Trimming removed 5 bases at V and 1 base at J, with 11 bases between. CDR3 in amino acids: CASSQTLTQETQYF. CDR3 nucleotides: TGTGCCAGCAGCCAAACCCTCACCCAAGAGACCCAGTACTTC.

This clonotype turned up a few times. This sequence joins TRBV19 and TRBJ1-5; no clear D. V was trimmed by 5 bases and J by 5 bases, leaving 16 bases between them. Germline V gene data show CDR1 as LNHDA and CDR2 as SQIVND (reference sequence). This CDR3 region has 15 residues. The CDR3 loop is CASSGGHSLYQPQHF. In DNA form, the CDR3 reads TGTGCCAGTAGTGGTGGCCACTCCTTATATCAGCCCCAGCATTTT.

This chain uses TRBV7-9 with TRBJ1-5; D might be TRBD1 (6 bases). The germline V gene encodes CDR1 SEHNR and CDR2 FQNEAQ (reference sequence). The CDR3 has 14 amino acids. Trimming removed 0 bases at V and 6 bases at J, with 9 bases between. DNA of the CDR3: TGTGCCAGCAGCTTAGCCGGGGGCAGTCAGCCCCAGCATTTT. Translation: CASSLAGGSQPQHF.